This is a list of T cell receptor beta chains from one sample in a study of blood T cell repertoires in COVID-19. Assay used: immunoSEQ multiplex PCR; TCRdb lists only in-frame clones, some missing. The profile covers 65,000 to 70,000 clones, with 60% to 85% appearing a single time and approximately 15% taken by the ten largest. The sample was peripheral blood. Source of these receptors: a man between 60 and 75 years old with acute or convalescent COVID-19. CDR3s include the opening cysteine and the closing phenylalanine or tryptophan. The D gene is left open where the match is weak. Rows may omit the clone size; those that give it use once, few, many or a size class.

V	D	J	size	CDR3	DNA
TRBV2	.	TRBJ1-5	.	CASSSGEPNQPQHF	TGTGCCAGCAGCTCGGGGGAGCCCAATCAGCCCCAGCATTTT
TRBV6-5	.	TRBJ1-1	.	CASSTPTVVNTEAFF	TGTGCCAGCAGTACGCCGACAGTGGTGAACACTGAAGCTTTCTTT
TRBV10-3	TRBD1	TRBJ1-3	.	CASRDRGSFSGNTIYF	TGTGCCAGCCGGGACAGGGGATCTTTTTCTGGAAACACCATATATTTT
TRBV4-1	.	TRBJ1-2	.	CASSQAGRGAQAYGYTF	TGCGCCAGCAGCCAAGCCGGACGGGGGGCGCAGGCTTATGGCTACACCTTC
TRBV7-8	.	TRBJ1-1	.	CASSPRTQMNTEAFF	TGTGCCAGCAGCCCAAGGACACAAATGAACACTGAAGCTTTCTTT
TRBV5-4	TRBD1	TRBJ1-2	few	CASSETGGSYTF	TGTGCCAGCAGCGAAACAGGGGGAAGCTACACCTTC
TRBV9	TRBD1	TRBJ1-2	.	CASSAGGASNYGYTF	TGTGCCAGCAGCGCAGGGGGAGCAAGTAACTATGGCTACACCTTC
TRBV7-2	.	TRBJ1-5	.	CASSTSGGAGNQPQHF	TGTGCCAGCAGCACCTCGGGGGGGGCCGGAAATCAGCCCCAGCATTTT
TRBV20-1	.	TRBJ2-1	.	CSASSSQVGSYNEQFF	TGCAGTGCTAGTAGCAGCCAGGTTGGGTCCTACAATGAGCAGTTCTTC
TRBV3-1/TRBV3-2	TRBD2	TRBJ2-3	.	CASSPQTSGAGDTQYF	TGTGCCAGCAGCCCCCAGACTAGCGGGGCTGGAGATACGCAGTATTTT
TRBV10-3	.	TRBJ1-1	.	CAISETVNTEAFF	TGTGCCATCAGTGAGACAGTGAACACTGAAGCTTTCTTT
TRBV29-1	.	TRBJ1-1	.	CSGQGWRTEAFF	TGCAGCGGTCAGGGGTGGAGGACTGAAGCTTTCTTT
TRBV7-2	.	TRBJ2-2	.	CASSYSGTYTGELFF	TGTGCCAGCAGCTACTCCGGGACATACACCGGGGAGCTGTTTTTT
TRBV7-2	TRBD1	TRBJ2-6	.	CASSRQQGAGANVLTF	TGTGCCAGCAGCAGGCAACAGGGGGCTGGGGCCAACGTCCTGACTTTC
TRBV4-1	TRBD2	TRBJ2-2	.	CASSPVAGRGVGELFF	TGCGCCAGCAGCCCGGTAGCGGGAAGGGGGGTCGGGGAGCTGTTTTTT
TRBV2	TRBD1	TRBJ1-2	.	CASRGDSQTVSYTF	TGTGCCAGCAGGGGGGACAGCCAGACGGTGAGCTACACCTTC
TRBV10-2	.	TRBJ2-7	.	CASSDRPGVTYEQYF	TGCGCCAGCAGTGATCGCCCAGGGGTTACCTACGAGCAGTACTTC
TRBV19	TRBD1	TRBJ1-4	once	CASSIAGGTNEKLFF	TGTGCCAGTAGTATAGCAGGGGGAACTAATGAAAAACTGTTTTTT
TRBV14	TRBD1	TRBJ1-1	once	CASSQTGIAFF	TGTGCCAGCAGCCAGACAGGGATAGCTTTCTTT
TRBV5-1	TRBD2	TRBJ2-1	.	CASSLAGSGGTISSYNEQFF	TGCGCCAGCAGCTTGGCGGGTAGCGGGGGGACGATTAGCTCCTACAATGAGCAGTTCTTC
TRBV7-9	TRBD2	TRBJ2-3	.	CASSPWRGGTDTQYF	TGTGCCAGCAGCCCCTGGCGGGGGGGAACAGATACGCAGTATTTT
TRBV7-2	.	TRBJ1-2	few	CASSLALSGGGGYTF	TGTGCCAGCAGCTTAGCGCTGTCCGGGGGTGGTGGCTACACCTTC
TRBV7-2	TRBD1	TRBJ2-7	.	CASSLVGRTGTDSYEQYF	TGTGCCAGCAGCTTAGTGGGCCGCACCGGGACAGACTCCTACGAGCAGTACTTC
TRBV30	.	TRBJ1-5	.	CAWRERGGRSNQPQHF	TGTGCCTGGAGGGAGAGAGGGGGTCGTAGCAATCAGCCCCAGCATTTT
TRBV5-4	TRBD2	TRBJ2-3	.	CASSFGLASTDTQYF	TGTGCCAGCAGCTTTGGACTAGCTAGCACAGATACGCAGTATTTT